The 20 T cell receptor beta chains below come from one sample, sequenced in a study of neurological immune-mediated disorders. A single record per CDR3 protein comes from TCRdb applying MiXCR to the 5' RACE reads. The repertoire holds approximately 82,000 distinct CDR3 sequences, with less than 15% as singletons. Time point of the sample: longitudinal time-point 2. Sequencing input: PBMCs. The receptors come from a female donor with HTLV-1-associated myelopathy (HAM/TSP).

This clonotype occurred many times. The rearrangement uses TRBV12-3 or TRBV12-4 and TRBJ1-2; D unresolved. The CDR3 loop spans 13 amino acids. Between the trimmed V and J ends, which lost 4 bases and 4 bases, there was a span of 10 bases. CDR3 coding DNA: TGTGCCAGCAGTTATGAGGGTCCCTATGGCTACACCTTC. Its protein product is CASSYEGPYGYTF.

This rearrangement joins TRBV5-1 to TRBJ2-5; 7 nucleotides align to TRBD1. Germline CDR1 is SGHRS and CDR2 is YFSETQ. The CDR3 extends over 14 amino acids. V lost 4 bases and J lost 2; bases outside the gene matches: 5. The CDR3 protein is CASSPGQAQETQYF. The CDR3 region has the DNA TGCGCCAGCAGCCCTGGACAGGCACAAGAGACCCAGTACTTC.

This clonotype was detected a few times. It may be a read error: a sequence one base away is much more abundant. This rearrangement joins TRBV5-1 to TRBJ2-7; 7 bases match TRBD2. V was clipped by 3 bases and J by 6 bases; unmatched bases: 6. CDR1 is SGHRS, CDR2 YFSETQ, per germline. The CDR3 totals 13 residues. The CDR3 protein is CASSSREECEQYF. The CDR3, as DNA: TGCGCCAGCAGCTCCCGGGAGGAATGCGAGCAGTACTTC.

The table lists this clonotype with many counts. The V and J genes are TRBV28 and TRBJ2-1, with 7 nucleotides matching TRBD2. This CDR3 contains 16 residues. Germline loops: CDR1 MDHEN, CDR2 SYDVKM. V trimming: 3 bases; J trimming: 4 bases; junction bases outside the gene matches: 9. Here the CDR3 reads CASSFRVGGLYNEQFF. CDR3 nucleotide sequence: TGTGCCAGCAGTTTTCGAGTCGGGGGGTTGTACAATGAGCAGTTCTTC.

At least ten counts were recorded for this clonotype. The chain combines TRBV9 with TRBJ2-5, with 11 positions matching TRBD1. CDR1 is SGDLS and CDR2 is YYNGEE in the germline V gene. The length of the CDR3 is 15 residues. V dropped 3 bases and J dropped 1; count of bases not matched to a gene: 2. CDR3 residues: CASSAGTGGQETQYF. DNA for the CDR3: TGTGCCAGCAGCGCCGGGACAGGGGGCCAAGAGACCCAGTACTTC.

This clonotype occurred many times. V is TRBV5-1 and J is TRBJ2-1, with TRBD1 matching over 7 bases. Germline V gives CDR1 SGHRS, CDR2 YFSETQ. This CDR3 is built from 14 residues. Trimming at V came to 3 bases and at J to 5 bases, leaving 5 bases not matched to a gene. The CDR3 sequence is CASSSLTGHNEQFF. The CDR3 nucleotides read TGCGCCAGCAGCTCTCTGACAGGGCACAATGAGCAGTTCTTC.

This clonotype appeared a few times. J is TRBJ1-6 and V is TRBV6-1; no definite D call. The germline V and J ends were trimmed by 1 base and 7 bases, with 5 bases remaining between them. CDR3 length: 13 residues. Germline V gives CDR1 MNHNS, CDR2 SASEGT. The CDR3: CASSEVGNSPLHF. The CDR3 DNA is TGTGCCAGCAGTGAAGTGGGGAATTCACCCCTCCACTTT.

There are many counts of this clonotype. This chain joins TRBV12-3 or TRBV12-4 and TRBJ2-1; 8 positions agree with TRBD1. The trim removed 8 bases at V and 4 bases at J, leaving 4 bases unmatched. CDR3 size: 13 residues. The CDR3, as DNA: TGTGCCAGCGGGACAGGCGGTTACAATGAGCAGTTCTTC. Translated: CASGTGGYNEQFF.

This clonotype was recorded a few times. This chain's CDR3 is CASTGGPDRDAEAFF. In DNA form, the CDR3 reads TGTGCCAGCACCGGGGGTCCGGACAGGGACGCTGAAGCTTTCTTT. This rearrangement joins TRBV12-3 or TRBV12-4 to TRBJ1-1; 8 bases align to TRBD1. V gave up 7 bases and J gave up 6 bases; unmatched junction bases: 13. The CDR3 extends over 15 amino acids.

In this sample, this clonotype turned up many times. V gene TRBV12-3 or TRBV12-4 combines with J gene TRBJ2-7; D unclear. V was clipped by 4 bases and J by 3 bases, with 13 bases between them. This CDR3 spans 14 amino acids. This chain's CDR3 is CASSSWLGYYEQYF. The CDR3 bases are TGTGCCAGCAGTTCATGGCTGGGATACTACGAGCAGTACTTC.

In this sample, this clonotype turned up many times. The V call is TRBV5-5, the J call TRBJ1-1; D remains unclear. Germline V lookup: CDR1 SGHKS, CDR2 YYEKEE (reference sequence). There are 13 residues in the CDR3. V was cut by 4 bases and J by 0 bases, with 7 bases left in between. The CDR3 sequence: CASSLGMNTEAFF. In nucleotides, the CDR3 is TGTGCCAGCAGCCTGGGTATGAACACTGAAGCTTTCTTT. Supplemented by reference TRBV5-5 and TRBJ1-1, the full variable domain reads DAGVTQSPTHLIKTRGQQVTLRCSPISGHKSVSWYQQVLGQGPQFIFQYYEKEERGRGNFPDRFSARQFPNYSSELNVNALLLGDSALYLCASSLGMNTEAFFGQGTRLTVV.

This clonotype was recorded at least ten times. A junction boundary mismatches the germline segment, possibly from a read error. The chain carries TRBV7-2 and TRBJ2-5; TRBD2 matches at 10 bases. The CDR3 spans 15 residues. Germline V CDR1 and CDR2: SGHTA, FQGNSA. CDR3 DNA sequence: TGTGCCAGCAGCGTAGCGGGGGGACTACGGGAGACCCAGTACTTC. This gives the protein CASSVAGGLRETQYF.

This clonotype was seen repeatedly, ten times or more. The chain combines TRBV10-2 with TRBJ2-7, with D possibly being TRBD2 (5 bases). Trimming stripped 0 bases from V and 2 bases from J, with 5 bases between. The CDR3 totals 13 residues. In germline, CDR1 is WSHSY, CDR2 SAAADI. CDR3 nucleotide sequence: TGCGCCAGCAGTGAGTCCGGGACCTACGAGCAGTACTTC. It yields the protein CASSESGTYEQYF.

This clonotype showed up many times. The chain carries TRBV28 and TRBJ2-5; D may be TRBD1 or TRBD2 (5 bases each). The CDR3 totals 13 residues. V lost 8 bases to trimming and J lost 6 bases, with 16 bases between them. Looked up from germline, CDR1 is MDHEN and CDR2 is SYDVKM. This CDR3 is CASSRGDFKTQYF. CDR3 nucleotides: TGTGCCAGCTCACGAGGGGATTTTAAGACCCAGTACTTC.

This clonotype was seen at least ten times. At one of its ends the junction is not consistent with the germline gene, which may arise from a read error. The V gene is TRBV15, the J gene TRBJ2-1; D remains unclear. Germline V CDR1 and CDR2: LNHNV, YYDKDF (reference sequence). The CDR3 runs 14 residues. The CDR3 region is CATSRVGIDNEQFF. The CDR3 DNA reads TGTGCTACCAGCAGAGTGGGGATCGACAATGAGCAGTTCTTC.

This clonotype has at least ten counts. The chain carries TRBV7-2 and TRBJ2-3; a weak D match, TRBD1 (5 bases). Germline-derived CDR1 and CDR2 are SGHTA and FQGNSA. The ends were cut back, 5 bases at V and 4 bases at J, with 19 bases in the middle. The CDR3 covers 16 residues. The CDR3, as DNA: TGTGCCAGCAGCCTGAGATCGCCTGGGGCCCCAGATACGCAGTATTTT. As protein: CASSLRSPGAPDTQYF. The entire variable domain, with the rest obtained from reference TRBV7-2 and TRBJ2-3, is as follows: GAGVSQSPSNKVTEKGKDVELRCDPISGHTALYWYRQSLGQGLEFLIYFQGNSAPDKSGLPSDRFSAERTGGSVSTLTIQRTQQEDSAVYLCASSLRSPGAPDTQYFGPGTRLTVL.

This clonotype was detected ten times or more. The genes are TRBV6-5 and TRBJ2-7; D is possibly TRBD2 (6 bases). The CDR3 has 15 amino acids. The germline V gene encodes CDR1 MNHEY and CDR2 SVGAGI. The germline V and J ends were trimmed by 0 bases and 3 bases, with 12 bases remaining between them. DNA for the CDR3: TGTGCCAGCAGTTACTCAGGGCAGGGAGGCTACGAGCAGTACTTC. This codes for CASSYSGQGGYEQYF.

This clonotype appeared many times. The V and J genes are TRBV5-1 and TRBJ2-1, with TRBD2 matching over 7 bases. Unmatched junction bases numbered 3, after V lost 1 base and J lost 5 bases. The CDR3 is made up of 14 amino acids. Per germline, CDR1 SGHRS and CDR2 YFSETQ. CDR3: CASSLWGGNNEQFF. The DNA of the CDR3 is TGCGCCAGCAGCTTGTGGGGGGGGAACAATGAGCAGTTCTTC.

Ten or more counts support this clonotype. The chain joins TRBV12-3 or TRBV12-4 to TRBJ2-7; D not certain. This CDR3 has 13 amino acids. Trimming took off 7 bases at V and 5 bases at J, with 15 bases between the two ends. Here the CDR3 DNA reads TGTGCCAGCAACCTAAGAGTGGGCCACGAGCAGTACTTC. It yields the protein CASNLRVGHEQYF.

Details on this clonotype: A junction boundary mismatches the germline segment, possibly from a read error. The chain joins TRBV27 to TRBJ2-7, with D tentatively TRBD1 (5 bases). CDR1 MNHEY and CDR2 SMNVEV come from the germline V gene (reference sequence). This CDR3 spans 16 amino acids. In DNA form, the CDR3 reads TGTGCCAGCAGTTTCGCCCAGTGGCAGGGTAACTACGAACAGTACTTC. It is translated as CASSFAQWQGNYEQYF.